The rows below give T cell receptor beta chains drawn from one sample of a study of PD-L1 blockade in urothelial cancer. The method was immunoSEQ multiplex PCR; TCRdb's version includes in-frame clones alone and lacks a portion of them. The table lists about 76,000 clones, approximately 81% of them singletons. The specimen comprised PBMCs, sampled around atezolizumab (anti-PD-L1) treatment. The receptor set was obtained from a man between 65 and 80 years old with urothelial cancer. CDR3s include the opening cysteine and the closing phenylalanine or tryptophan. Each record gives: CDR3 length, D gene, V gene, clone size, J gene, CDR3 protein, CDR3 DNA. D genes are given only for firm matches. Clone sizes are given selectively: once, few, many, or a class where the clone is expanded.

15,-,TRBV19,-,TRBJ2-3,CASSSRTGSTDTQYF,TGTGCCAGTAGTTCACGAACAGGGAGCACAGATACGCAGTATTTT
13,-,TRBV10-1,few,TRBJ1-2,CASSPYRDYGYTF,TGCGCCAGCAGTCCCTACAGGGACTATGGCTACACCTTC
16,TRBD2,TRBV14,-,TRBJ2-3,CASSHPLAGSTDTQYF,TGTGCCAGCAGCCATCCCTTAGCGGGGAGCACAGATACGCAGTATTTT
15,TRBD1,TRBV25-1,-,TRBJ2-5,CASSRDRDLQETQYF,TGTGCCAGCAGCCGGGACAGAGACCTCCAAGAGACCCAGTACTTC
13,TRBD1,TRBV19,-,TRBJ2-7,CASSFTGGGEQYF,TGTGCCAGTAGTTTTACAGGGGGAGGCGAGCAGTACTTC
18,TRBD2,TRBV4-2,many,TRBJ2-2,CASSQVGLAGGHTGELFF,TGTGCCAGCAGCCAAGTCGGACTAGCGGGAGGACACACCGGGGAGCTGTTTTTT
16,TRBD1,TRBV7-8,-,TRBJ2-7,CASSWGQGYAGYEQYF,TGTGCCAGCAGCTGGGGACAGGGGTACGCGGGCTACGAGCAGTACTTC
13,TRBD1,TRBV6-1,-,TRBJ1-5,CASSTGGNQPQHF,TGTGCCAGCAGTACAGGGGGCAATCAGCCCCAGCATTTT
15,TRBD2,TRBV6-4,few,TRBJ2-3,CASSDGTSGTDTQYF,TGTGCCAGCAGTGACGGGACTAGCGGCACAGATACGCAGTATTTT
15,TRBD1,TRBV9,-,TRBJ2-3,CASSVGQGPTDTQYF,TGTGCCAGCAGCGTGGGACAGGGACCCACAGATACGCAGTATTTT
13,TRBD1,TRBV28,-,TRBJ2-7,CASRKTGHDEQYF,TGTGCCAGCAGAAAGACAGGGCACGACGAGCAGTACTTC
16,-,TRBV5-6,-,TRBJ2-5,CASSFPPGRGRETQYF,TGTGCCAGCAGCTTCCCTCCGGGGAGGGGGAGGGAGACCCAGTACTTC
15,TRBD1,TRBV6-6,-,TRBJ1-4,CASSVTGWANEKLFF,TGTGCCAGCAGTGTGACAGGGTGGGCTAATGAAAAACTGTTTTTT
12,-,TRBV30,once,TRBJ1-2,CAWSVRPGGYTF,TGTGCCTGGAGTGTACGTCCGGGTGGCTACACCTTC
12,-,TRBV2,-,TRBJ1-5,CASSTYSQPQHF,TGTGCCAGCAGTACCTATAGTCAGCCCCAGCATTTT
14,TRBD2,TRBV27,-,TRBJ2-5,CASRTRPGQETQYF,TGTGCCAGTCGGACTAGGCCAGGACAAGAGACCCAGTACTTC
14,-,TRBV27,-,TRBJ2-7,CASSLFRDIGEQYF,TGTGCCAGCAGCCTATTCCGGGATATAGGGGAGCAGTACTTC
13,-,TRBV11-2,-,TRBJ2-2,CASSLVGTGELFF,TGTGCCAGCAGCTTAGTCGGCACCGGGGAGCTGTTTTTT
15,-,TRBV6-1,-,TRBJ2-1,CASSGEVSSYNEQFF,TGTGCCAGCAGTGGGGAGGTTTCCTCCTACAATGAGCAGTTCTTC
15,TRBD1,TRBV28,once,TRBJ1-2,CASTSGQAVGYGYTF,TGTGCCAGCACCTCGGGACAGGCGGTGGGGTATGGCTACACCTTC
15,TRBD1,TRBV4-1,few,TRBJ1-1,CASSPGTGGRTEAFF,TGCGCCAGCAGCCCAGGGACAGGGGGTCGTACTGAAGCTTTCTTT
17,-,TRBV7-6,-,TRBJ2-1,CASSLGAVTSSYNEQFF,TGTGCCAGCAGCTTAGGTGCGGTCACCAGCTCCTACAATGAGCAGTTCTTC
14,-,TRBV27,once,TRBJ1-3,CASSLHGSGNTIYF,TGTGCCAGCAGTTTACACGGGAGTGGGAACACCATATATTTT
15,TRBD1,TRBV7-7,-,TRBJ2-7,CASSLLDRVVGEQYF,TGTGCCAGCAGCTTACTGGACAGGGTAGTCGGCGAGCAGTACTTC
16,TRBD2,TRBV7-9,-,TRBJ2-1,CASRQASGSSYNEQFF,TGTGCCAGCAGACAAGCTAGCGGGAGCTCCTACAATGAGCAGTTCTTC
13,-,TRBV5-1,-,TRBJ2-5,CASSLHQEETQYF,TGCGCCAGCAGCTTGCATCAGGAAGAGACCCAGTACTTC
15,-,TRBV2,few,TRBJ1-5,CASSGESGGDQPQHF,TGTGCCAGCAGTGGGGAGTCAGGCGGCGATCAGCCCCAGCATTTT
15,TRBD2,TRBV9,few,TRBJ2-3,CASSVVAGATDTQYF,TGTGCCAGCAGCGTAGTAGCGGGAGCCACAGATACGCAGTATTTT
14,TRBD1,TRBV7-9,-,TRBJ1-2,CASSLTDRAEGYTF,TGTGCCAGCAGCTTAACCGACAGGGCAGAAGGCTACACCTTC
13,TRBD1,TRBV6-5,-,TRBJ2-7,CAARGDRGREQYF,TGTGCCGCCCGGGGGGACAGGGGGCGTGAGCAGTACTTC
14,TRBD1,TRBV7-8,-,TRBJ2-7,CASSLLRQGSEQYF,TGTGCCAGCAGCTTATTGCGACAGGGGTCCGAGCAGTACTTC
16,TRBD1,TRBV28,-,TRBJ1-2,CASSLADRGPTYGYTF,TGTGCCAGCAGTTTAGCGGACAGGGGGCCTACCTATGGCTACACCTTC
13,-,TRBV10-1,few,TRBJ2-7,CASSDRGRNEQYF,TGCGCCAGCAGTGACAGGGGAAGGAACGAGCAGTACTTC
16,-,TRBV5-6,-,TRBJ1-2,CASSLVVTGIGYGYTF,TGTGCCAGCAGCTTGGTGGTCACAGGGATCGGCTATGGCTACACCTTC
13,-,TRBV29-1,-,TRBJ2-4,CSVVWRSKNIQYF,TGCAGCGTTGTGTGGCGGTCCAAAAACATTCAGTACTTC